The 27 T cell receptor beta chains reported below all come from one sample, sequenced in a study of neurological immune-mediated disorders. Using its own MiXCR run on the 5' RACE reads, TCRdb lists one record per CDR3 protein. Of 55,000 to 65,000 distinct CDR3 sequences listed, about 12% are singletons. Specimen: PBMCs. Receptors originate from a woman in her fifties or sixties with HTLV-1-associated myelopathy (HAM/TSP).

This clonotype has at least ten counts. The chain uses TRBV5-1 and TRBJ2-1; 9 nucleotides match TRBD2. Trimming took 4 bases from V and 7 from J; bases not matched to a gene: 12. The germline gives CDR1 SGHRS, CDR2 YFSETQ. The CDR3 is 16 amino acids. CDR3 in amino acids: CASSKLASGNRNEQFF. CDR3 coding DNA: TGCGCCAGCAGCAAATTGGCTAGCGGGAATAGGAATGAGCAGTTCTTC.

This clonotype showed up many times. The chain uses TRBV7-6 and TRBJ2-7, with 8 bases matching TRBD2. The length of the CDR3 is 15 residues. Trimming cost V 2 bases and J 4 bases; bases outside gene matches: 7. Germline CDR1 reads SGHVS; CDR2 reads FNYEAQ. This chain's CDR3 is CASSLQAGEAYEQYF. CDR3 bases: TGTGCCAGCAGCTTACAAGCGGGAGAGGCTTACGAGCAGTACTTC.

For the CDR3, the DNA is TGTGCCAGCAGCGGGGTGGGGCGGGGGGCGAACACCGGGGAGCTGTTTTTT. Translating it yields CASSGVGRGANTGELFF. The rearrangement joins TRBV11-2 to TRBJ2-2, with 8 bases fitting TRBD2. This CDR3 region has 17 residues. The V gene end was trimmed by 5 bases and the J gene end by 0 bases; junction bases not matched to a gene: 8. From germline, CDR1 is SGHAT and CDR2 FQNNGV. Looking up the rest from reference TRBV11-2 and TRBJ2-2 gives the full variable domain: EAGVAQSPRYKIIEKRQSVAFWCNPISGHATLYWYQQILGQGPKLLIQFQNNGVVDDSQLPKDRFSAERLKGVDSTLKIQPAKLEDSAVYLCASSGVGRGANTGELFFGEGSRLTVL.

This clonotype was counted at least ten times. The CDR3 here is CASSVEGGGGYTF. The CDR3 region has the DNA TGTGCCAGCAGCGTAGAGGGGGGCGGAGGCTACACCTTC. This chain connects TRBV9 to TRBJ1-2, with a weak D call TRBD1 (6 bases). V shed 0 bases and J shed 8 bases, with 11 bases lying between them. The germline CDR1 and CDR2 sequences are SGDLS and YYNGEE. The CDR3 runs 13 residues.

There are many counts of this clonotype. The chain links TRBV6-5 to TRBJ2-7; 7 positions agree with TRBD1. Germline assignment: CDR1 MNHEY and CDR2 SVGAGI. The CDR3 is made up of 12 amino acids. Trimming cost V 4 bases and J 11 bases; bases outside gene matches: 8. For the CDR3, the DNA is TGTGCCAGCAGTTCGACAGGGCTAGGGGAGTACTTC. Amino acids: CASSSTGLGEYF.

This clonotype was seen repeatedly, ten times or more. The chain links TRBV12-3 or TRBV12-4 to TRBJ2-2, with TRBD2 matching 15 bases. Losses at the gene ends were 1 base for V and 5 bases for J; bases not matched to a gene: 20. This CDR3 has 23 residues. The CDR3 loop is CASSLDHTVTWGLAGGWTGELFF. The CDR3 DNA is TGTGCCAGCAGTTTAGACCACACTGTTACTTGGGGACTAGCGGGAGGATGGACCGGGGAGCTGTTTTTT.

This chain connects TRBV7-2 to TRBJ2-2, with D unresolved. CDR1 is SGHTA, CDR2 FQGNSA, per germline. V shed 1 base and J shed 7 bases, with 7 bases lying between them. This CDR3 spans 13 amino acids. As DNA, the CDR3 is TGTGCCAGCAGCTTAGAAGTTATCGGGGAGCTGTTTTTT. Protein product: CASSLEVIGELFF.

This clonotype turned up a few times. A read error is possible here, since a much larger clone lies one base away. This chain joins TRBV2 and TRBJ2-1; 10 positions agree with TRBD2. Per the germline V gene, CDR1 is SNHLY and CDR2 is FYNNEI. This CDR3 contains 14 residues. The DNA for the CDR3 is TGTGTCAGCAGTGAGCGGGAGGGCCGGGGTGAGCAGTTCTTC. Amino acid sequence: CVSSEREGRGEQFF. The full variable domain, its missing parts supplied by reference TRBV2 and TRBJ2-1, is EPEVTQTPSHQVTQMGQEVILRCVPISNHLYFYWYRQILGQKVEFLVSFYNNEISEKSEIFDDQFSVERPDGSNFTLKIRSTKLEDSAMYFCVSSEREGRGEQFFGPGTRLTVL.

About this clonotype: One junction end does not reproduce the germline sequence, and a read error may be involved. The V call is TRBV27, the J call TRBJ1-2, with D possibly TRBD1 on 6 matching bases. Germline CDR1 MNHEY, CDR2 SMNVEV (reference sequence). The CDR3 has 14 residues. This chain's CDR3 is CANSPRQDLYGYTF. The CDR3 nucleotides read TGTGCCAACAGTCCTCGACAGGATTTATATGGCTACACCTTC.

This clonotype appeared many times. This rearrangement joins TRBV14 to TRBJ1-2; no clear D gene. The CDR3 runs to 13 residues. CDR1 is SGHDN, CDR2 FVKESK, per germline. Between the trimmed V and J ends, which lost 1 base and 2 bases, there was a span of 5 bases. CDR3: CASSQAGNYGYTF. The CDR3 bases are TGTGCCAGCAGCCAAGCCGGGAACTATGGCTACACCTTC.

This clonotype has ten or more counts. The chain has TRBV5-1 and TRBJ2-4, with 11 bases matching TRBD2. This CDR3 has 17 residues. V was clipped by 1 base and J by 2 bases; unmatched bases: 5. CDR1 is SGHRS, CDR2 YFSETQ, per germline. The CDR3 protein is CASSLTSGSITKNIQYF. CDR3 coding DNA: TGCGCCAGCAGCTTGACTAGCGGGAGTATCACCAAAAACATTCAGTACTTC.

This clonotype was recorded many times. V and J are TRBV28 and TRBJ2-3, with 8 bases fitting TRBD2. The CDR3 totals 16 residues. J gave up 5 bases and V 5 bases, and 12 bases lay outside the gene matches. Germline-derived CDR1 and CDR2 are MDHEN and SYDVKM. In DNA, the CDR3 is TGTGCCAGCAGTCCCCCCAGCGGGAGATTCGGAGATACGCAGTATTTT. This gives the protein CASSPPSGRFGDTQYF. Filled out from reference TRBV28 and TRBJ2-3, the complete variable domain reads DVKVTQSSRYLVKRTGEKVFLECVQDMDHENMFWYRQDPGLGLRLIYFSYDVKMKEKGDIPEGYSVSREKKERFSLILESASTNQTSMYLCASSPPSGRFGDTQYFGPGTRLTVL.

This clonotype was recorded at least ten times. The rearrangement links TRBV6-5 to TRBJ1-6, with 9 bases fitting TRBD1. This CDR3 has 16 residues. Germline trimming cut 2 bases from V and 6 bases from J; bases unmatched to any gene: 5. CDR1 MNHEY and CDR2 SVGAGI come from the germline V gene. In nucleotides, the CDR3 is TGTGCCAGCAGTTACATCGGGACAGGGCGTAATTCACCCCTCCACTTT. Encoded protein: CASSYIGTGRNSPLHF.

Many counts were recorded for this clonotype. This chain uses TRBV7-8 with TRBJ1-3; D may be TRBD1 (6 bases). CDR1 is SGHVS, CDR2 FQNEAQ, per germline. This CDR3 has 14 residues. The V and J ends lost 5 bases and 1 base respectively, with 9 bases between them. CDR3 loop: CASSLTGSGNTIYF. In nucleotides, the CDR3 is TGTGCCAGCAGCCTTACAGGGTCTGGAAACACCATATATTTT. Looking up the rest from reference TRBV7-8 and TRBJ1-3 gives the full variable domain: GAGVSQSPRYKVAKRGQDVALRCDPISGHVSLFWYQQALGQGPEFLTYFQNEAQLDKSGLPSDRFFAERPEGSVSTLKIQRTQQEDSAVYLCASSLTGSGNTIYFGEGSWLTVV.

This clonotype was observed at least ten times. The chain couples TRBV12-3 or TRBV12-4 to TRBJ2-3; D remains unclear. This CDR3 region has 12 residues. Trimming took 10 bases from V and 2 from J, leaving 10 bases between them. CDR3: CATGVLTDTQYF. The CDR3 coding sequence is TGTGCCACCGGCGTTCTCACAGATACGCAGTATTTT.

This clonotype was found many times. V is TRBV3-1 and J is TRBJ2-1; the match to TRBD1 covers 7 bases. The CDR3 sequence is 16 residues long. V gave up 4 bases and J gave up 5 bases; unmatched junction bases: 11. CDR1 and CDR2 (germline): LGHDT, YNNKEL (reference sequence). The CDR3 bases are TGTGCCAGCAGCCCCCGCCGGGCGACAGGGAACAATGAGCAGTTCTTC. Translated, it gives CASSPRRATGNNEQFF.

This clonotype was detected only once. Possible read error: a much larger clone is one base away. The V gene is TRBV12-3 or TRBV12-4, the J gene TRBJ2-2; TRBD2 agrees at 15 bases. With V trimmed by 10 bases and J by 6 bases, 12 bases remained unmatched. CDR3 length: 17 amino acids. The CDR3 protein is CATGRTSGRAIPGELFF. As DNA, the CDR3 is TGTGCCACCGGGCGGACTAGCGGGAGGGCCATTCCCGGGGAGCTGTTTTTT.

The V call is TRBV2, the J call TRBJ2-7; D is ambiguous. CDR3 size: 12 residues. The germline V gene has CDR1 SNHLY and CDR2 FYNNEI. Trimming stripped 5 bases from V and 5 bases from J, with 10 bases between. CDR3 region: CASSTGTDEQYF. The CDR3 nucleotides are TGTGCCAGCAGTACGGGTACTGACGAGCAGTACTTC.

This clonotype was seen at least ten times. The chain couples TRBV2 to TRBJ1-4; 7 nucleotides line up with TRBD1. Germline assignment: CDR1 SNHLY and CDR2 FYNNEI. The CDR3 is 13 amino acids. The ends lost 11 bases at V and 5 bases at J; junction bases unmatched: 8. CDR3 DNA sequence: TGTGCCGGACGGGACAGTTCAAATGAAAAACTGTTTTTT. Translation gives CAGRDSSNEKLFF.

This clonotype was recorded many times. The chain joins TRBV7-2 to TRBJ2-1, with TRBD2 identical over 11 bases. V lost 6 bases and J lost 1; bases outside the gene matches: 2. Germline lookup yields CDR1 SGHTA and CDR2 FQGNSA. The CDR3 totals 15 residues. The CDR3 region is CASSTSGRSYNEQFF. As DNA, the CDR3 is TGTGCCAGCAGTACTAGCGGGAGATCCTACAATGAGCAGTTCTTC. Together with reference TRBV7-2 and TRBJ2-1, the CDR3 gives the full variable domain: GAGVSQSPSNKVTEKGKDVELRCDPISGHTALYWYRQSLGQGLEFLIYFQGNSAPDKSGLPSDRFSAERTGGSVSTLTIQRTQQEDSAVYLCASSTSGRSYNEQFFGPGTRLTVL.

This clonotype was recorded a few times. V usage is TRBV19 and J usage is TRBJ1-5; D may be TRBD1 (5 bases). This CDR3 comprises 14 residues. Trimming left V 3 bases short and J 4 bases short, with 10 bases between. Germline assignment: CDR1 LNHDA and CDR2 SQIVND (reference sequence). The CDR3 sequence is CASSMAWGNQPQHF. The CDR3 bases are TGTGCCAGTAGTATGGCGTGGGGGAATCAGCCCCAGCATTTT. The full variable domain, its missing parts supplied by reference TRBV19 and TRBJ1-5, is DGGITQSPKYLFRKEGQNVTLSCEQNLNHDAMYWYRQDPGQGLRLIYYSQIVNDFQKGDIAEGYSVSREKKESFPLTVTSAQKNPTAFYLCASSMAWGNQPQHFGDGTRLSIL.

This clonotype was detected ten times or more. The gene calls are TRBV4-2 and TRBJ1-6; D is unclear. Germline loops: CDR1 LGHNA, CDR2 YNFKEQ. V lost 0 bases to trimming and J lost 6 bases, with 0 bases between them. The CDR3 runs 12 residues. Written as DNA, the CDR3 is TGTGCCAGCAGCCAAGATAATTCACCCCTCCACTTT. Its translation is CASSQDNSPLHF.

This clonotype was seen ten or more times. The rearrangement joins TRBV28 to TRBJ2-3, with 12 nucleotides matching TRBD2. Germline lookup yields CDR1 MDHEN and CDR2 SYDVKM. V shed 5 bases and J 6 bases; nucleotides not matched to a gene: 6. CDR3 length: 15 amino acids. In DNA form, the CDR3 reads TGTGCCAGCAGTCCTAGCGGGAGGGCCAGGGATACGCAGTATTTT. As protein: CASSPSGRARDTQYF.

This clonotype has only a few counts. The V and J genes are TRBV30 and TRBJ1-1; 7 nucleotides align to TRBD1. The CDR3 has 12 amino acids. J lost 1 base, V lost 8 bases, and 4 bases had no gene match. CDR1 and CDR2 from the germline V gene are GTSNPN and SVGIG (reference sequence). The CDR3 reads CAGTETNTEAFF. The CDR3 DNA reads as TGTGCCGGGACAGAAACGAACACTGAAGCTTTCTTT. The full variable domain, in which reference TRBV30 and TRBJ1-1 provide the parts outside the CDR3, is SQTIHQWPATLVQPVGSPLSLECTVEGTSNPNLYWYRQAAGRGLQLLFYSVGIGQISSEVPQNLSASRPQDRQFILSSKKLLLSDSGFYLCAGTETNTEAFFGQGTRLTVV.

This clonotype was detected ten times or more. V gene TRBV5-1 combines with J gene TRBJ1-1, with D hard to call. Germline CDR1 and CDR2: SGHRS and YFSETQ. The CDR3 length is 14 residues. V gave up 4 bases and J gave up 1 base, with 11 bases separating them. The CDR3 is CASSPGSRNTEAFF. The CDR3 bases are TGCGCCAGCAGCCCGGGAAGCCGGAACACTGAAGCTTTCTTT.

There are many counts of this clonotype. V usage is TRBV12-3 or TRBV12-4 and J usage is TRBJ2-3, with unresolved D. This CDR3 is built from 15 residues. With 6 bases removed from V and 0 bases from J, the gap between germline ends came to 13 bases. The CDR3 here is CASRPRATSTDTQYF. CDR3 coding DNA: TGTGCCAGCAGACCCCGTGCGACTAGCACAGATACGCAGTATTTT.

This clonotype was detected ten times or more. This chain links TRBV7-9 with TRBJ2-1; maybe TRBD1 (6 bases). V lost 3 bases and J lost 6, with 12 bases in between. This CDR3 is 14 amino acids long. Looked up from germline, CDR1 is SEHNR and CDR2 is FQNEAQ (reference sequence). The DNA of the CDR3 is TGTGCCAGCAGCTTGGCAGGGGCGGTCAATGAGCAGTTCTTC. Amino acids: CASSLAGAVNEQFF.